A single sample gave rise to the 27 T cell receptor beta chains below, sequenced in a study of cytomegalovirus exposure and HLA in healthy donors. This PCR relied on a set of 60 Vbeta primers and 13 Jbeta primers. The data were produced by immunoSEQ multiplex PCR, yet TCRdb's version contains in-frame clones alone and is incomplete. The repertoire includes approximately 180,000 clones, around 79% of them detected once, and 1.5% to 2% sits in the top ten. Input material: PBMCs. The receptor source for this set is a woman aged 45-60 years in good health and CMV-seronegative.

The genes are TRBV6-1 and TRBJ1-4; tentative D call: TRBD1 (5 bases). Germline V lookup: CDR1 MNHNS, CDR2 SASEGT. V was trimmed by 1 base and J by 4 bases, leaving 10 bases between them. The CDR3 is 15 amino acids. DNA of the CDR3: TGTGCCAGCAGTGAAGGGTGGGGACTTAATGAAAAACTGTTTTTT. Translating it yields CASSEGWGLNEKLFF.

The chain employs TRBV6-5 and TRBJ1-6; TRBD1 matches 9 bases. Germline CDR1 is MNHEY and CDR2 is SVGAGI. V shed 5 bases and J 7 bases; nucleotides not matched to a gene: 0. The CDR3 sequence is 13 residues long. The CDR3 DNA follows: TGTGCCAGCAGTGACAGGGGGAATTCACCCCTCCACTTT. Its protein product is CASSDRGNSPLHF.

The V call is TRBV7-3, the J call TRBJ1-3; a weak D match, TRBD1 (6 bases). The CDR3 totals 14 residues. CDR1 SGHTA and CDR2 FQGTGA come from the germline V gene. Trimming left V 5 bases short and J 6 bases short, with 14 bases between. CDR3 in DNA: TGTGCCAGCAGCGATCCAGGGGAAGTAAACACCATATATTTT. This gives the protein CASSDPGEVNTIYF.

V usage is TRBV19 and J usage is TRBJ2-1; 8 nucleotides align to TRBD2. Germline CDR1 and CDR2: LNHDA and SQIVND (reference sequence). Germline trimming cut 0 bases from V and 1 base from J; bases unmatched to any gene: 8. This CDR3 has 18 amino acids. The CDR3 DNA is TGTGCCAGTAGTATAGATCTAAGCGGGAGAAGATCCTACAATGAGCAGTTCTTC. Its translation is CASSIDLSGRRSYNEQFF. The full variable domain, completed using reference TRBV19 and TRBJ2-1, is DGGITQSPKYLFRKEGQNVTLSCEQNLNHDAMYWYRQDPGQGLRLIYYSQIVNDFQKGDIAEGYSVSREKKESFPLTVTSAQKNPTAFYLCASSIDLSGRRSYNEQFFGPGTRLTVL.

The J gene is TRBJ1-5, the V gene TRBV28, with 9 bases identical to TRBD1. CDR1 is MDHEN, CDR2 SYDVKM, per germline. The junction had 8 bases not matched to a gene; V was cut back by 6 bases and J by 5 bases. The CDR3 consists of 15 residues. CDR3 coding DNA: TGTGCCAGCAGCATCCCGGGACAGGGACATCAGCCCCAGCATTTT. This codes for CASSIPGQGHQPQHF.

V gene TRBV5-8 combines with J gene TRBJ2-3, with D uncertain. The CDR3 spans 15 residues. Germline assignment: CDR1 SGHTS and CDR2 YDEGEE. Trimming stripped 0 bases from V and 8 bases from J, with 16 bases between. The CDR3 reads CASSLEAPAEVTQYF. DNA of the CDR3: TGTGCCAGCAGCTTGGAGGCCCCGGCCGAGGTTACGCAGTATTTT.

The chain uses TRBV28 and TRBJ2-3; D perhaps matches TRBD2 (6 bases). The CDR3 extends over 16 amino acids. From germline, CDR1 is MDHEN and CDR2 SYDVKM. V dropped 3 bases and J dropped 0 bases, with 13 bases sitting between them. In DNA, the CDR3 is TGTGCCAGCAGTTTGGAGGGGCTAGCTAGCACAGATACGCAGTATTTT. It specifies CASSLEGLASTDTQYF.

The rearrangement uses TRBV28 and TRBJ2-7; no clear D. Looked up from germline, CDR1 is MDHEN and CDR2 is SYDVKM. The CDR3 is 13 residues long. Trimming shortened V by 3 bases and J by 5 bases, and 11 bases separated the two germline ends. In DNA, the CDR3 is TGTGCCAGCAGTTTGTCCGCCTCGGACGAGCAGTACTTC. Translating gives CASSLSASDEQYF.

This clone occurred once. CDR3 nucleotides: TGCGCCAGCAGCTTGGTTGCTAGCGGGGGAGAAGAGACCCAGTACTTC. Its protein is CASSLVASGGEETQYF. The V and J genes are TRBV5-1 and TRBJ2-5; 10 nucleotides line up with TRBD2. Germline CDR1 and CDR2: SGHRS and YFSETQ. J lost 3 bases, V lost 0 bases, and 5 bases had no gene match. This CDR3 has 16 amino acids. The full variable domain, completed using reference TRBV5-1 and TRBJ2-5, is KAGVTQTPRYLIKTRGQQVTLSCSPISGHRSVSWYQQTPGQGLQFLFEYFSETQRNKGNFPGRFSGRQFSNSRSEMNVSTLELGDSALYLCASSLVASGGEETQYFGPGTRLLVL.

The chain joins TRBV19 to TRBJ2-7; D unclear. The CDR3 spans 13 residues. The V end was cut by 7 bases, the J end by 5 bases, with 15 bases between. Per the germline V gene, CDR1 is LNHDA and CDR2 is SQIVND (reference sequence). CDR3 DNA sequence: TGTGCCAGTAAGGAGTCCCGAAGAGACGAGCAGTACTTC. Its translation is CASKESRRDEQYF. The whole variable domain, remainder taken from reference TRBV19 and TRBJ2-7, is DGGITQSPKYLFRKEGQNVTLSCEQNLNHDAMYWYRQDPGQGLRLIYYSQIVNDFQKGDIAEGYSVSREKKESFPLTVTSAQKNPTAFYLCASKESRRDEQYFGPGTRLTVT.

The V and J genes are TRBV6-5 and TRBJ2-7; D is perhaps TRBD2 (6 bases). The CDR3 sequence is 13 residues long. Germline V gene data show CDR1 as MNHEY and CDR2 as SVGAGI. Trimming left V 6 bases short and J 7 bases short, with 16 bases between. The CDR3 spells CASSGTVGGEQYF. CDR3 bases: TGTGCCAGCAGCGGGACCGTGGGGGGTGAGCAGTACTTC.

The chain employs TRBV6-4 and TRBJ1-2; TRBD1 is a possible D gene (5 bases). V gave up 4 bases and J gave up 4 bases, with 13 bases separating them. This CDR3 has 14 amino acids. The V gene's germline CDR1 is MRHNA and CDR2 SNTAGT. The CDR3 reads CASSAGPGSYGYTF. The CDR3 nucleotides are TGTGCCAGCAGTGCAGGGCCCGGATCCTATGGCTACACCTTC.

This clone was picked up one time. Sequence at one end of the junction differs from germline and may be a read error. The chain combines TRBV2 with TRBJ1-3; 9 positions agree with TRBD1. The CDR3 is 16 residues long. CDR1 is SNHLY, CDR2 FYNNEI, per germline. CDR3 amino acids: CASSQTGTGTGNTIYF. The CDR3 bases are TGTGCCAGCAGTCAGACCGGGACAGGGACTGGCAACACCATATATTTT.

This rearrangement joins TRBV7-2 to TRBJ2-2, with 10 bases fitting TRBD2. Germline assignment: CDR1 SGHTA and CDR2 FQGNSA. V lost 5 bases and J lost 6; bases outside the gene matches: 9. The CDR3 runs 16 residues. The CDR3 sequence is CASSLLAGVKPGELFF. The DNA of the CDR3 is TGTGCCAGCAGCCTTCTAGCGGGAGTTAAACCCGGGGAGCTGTTTTTT.

V is TRBV7-6 and J is TRBJ2-7; 10 nucleotides line up with TRBD1. Looked up from germline, CDR1 is SGHVS and CDR2 is FNYEAQ. The trim removed 5 bases at V and 1 base at J, leaving 11 bases unmatched. The CDR3 sequence is 17 residues long. The CDR3 nucleotides read TGTGCCAGCAGCACCCAACCCCCGGGACAGGGGTCCTACGAGCAGTACTTC. It translates to CASSTQPPGQGSYEQYF.

This clone was seen once. The chain employs TRBV29-1 and TRBJ2-3; weak D call: TRBD2 (6 bases). Trimming stripped 6 bases from V and 2 bases from J, with 18 bases between. CDR1 is SQVTM and CDR2 is ANQGSEA in the germline V gene. This CDR3 contains 15 residues. The CDR3 loop reads CSVKVREAPTDTQYF. CDR3 DNA sequence: TGCAGCGTGAAGGTGAGGGAGGCCCCCACAGATACGCAGTATTTT.

This clone has only a few counts. The chain carries TRBV9 and TRBJ1-2; tentatively, D is TRBD1 (5 bases). The V end was cut by 3 bases, the J end by 5 bases, with 17 bases between. This CDR3 comprises 15 residues. Germline lookup yields CDR1 SGDLS and CDR2 YYNGEE. CDR3 sequence (DNA): TGTGCCAGCAGCGGGGGCATAGGGCAGGGTTATGGCTACACCTTC. It translates to CASSGGIGQGYGYTF. The whole variable domain, remainder taken from reference TRBV9 and TRBJ1-2, is DSGVTQTPKHLITATGQRVTLRCSPRSGDLSVYWYQQSLDQGLQFLIQYYNGEERAKGNILERFSAQQFPDLHSELNLSSLELGDSALYFCASSGGIGQGYGYTFGSGTRLTVV.

This chain joins TRBV4-3 and TRBJ2-2; D is unresolved. Deletions cut 4 bases from V and 5 bases from J, with 8 bases between. Germline V gene sequence: CDR1 LGHNA, CDR2 YSLEER. CDR3 length: 13 residues. DNA for the CDR3: TGCGCCAGCAGCCCCCGAGGTACCGGGGAGCTGTTTTTT. Its translation: CASSPRGTGELFF.

The J gene is TRBJ1-4, the V gene TRBV6-1; no clear D gene. Germline CDR1 MNHNS, CDR2 SASEGT. V was clipped by 0 bases and J by 5 bases, with 13 bases between them. CDR3 length equals 16 residues. CDR3 amino acids: CASSEARGGTNEKLFF. In DNA, the CDR3 is TGTGCCAGCAGTGAAGCTCGAGGAGGCACAAATGAAAAACTGTTTTTT.

The sample holds one count of this clone. The V call is TRBV7-2, the J call TRBJ2-7; 8 nucleotides align to TRBD1. Trimming at V came to 5 bases and at J to 2 bases, leaving 11 bases not matched to a gene. Germline values: CDR1 SGHTA, CDR2 FQGNSA. The CDR3 spans 16 residues. The CDR3 region has the DNA TGTGCCAGCAGCCTCTCCTCCGGGACAGGCGCCTACGAGCAGTACTTC. Protein: CASSLSSGTGAYEQYF.

V is TRBV16 and J is TRBJ2-7; possibly TRBD1 for D (5 bases). This CDR3 contains 15 residues. V dropped 0 bases and J dropped 4 bases, with 13 bases sitting between them. Looked up from germline, CDR1 is KGHSY and CDR2 is FQNENV. The CDR3 DNA follows: TGTGCCAGCAGCCAATCGGGTGGGTCAGGGTACGAGCAGTACTTC. It codes for CASSQSGGSGYEQYF.

The rearrangement links TRBV11-2 to TRBJ2-7; 12 bases are shared with TRBD2. Per germline, CDR1 SGHAT and CDR2 FQNNGV. V trimming: 1 base; J trimming: 5 bases; junction bases outside the gene matches: 6. The CDR3 extends over 16 amino acids. CDR3: CASSLAPSGGADEQYF. For the CDR3, the DNA is TGTGCCAGCAGCTTAGCTCCTAGCGGGGGGGCCGACGAGCAGTACTTC.

A single count supports this clone. The chain uses TRBV27 and TRBJ1-6; the D gene is possibly TRBD1 (5 bases). Trimming removed 6 bases from V and 5 bases from J, with 17 bases in between. This CDR3 comprises 16 residues. The germline CDR1 and CDR2 sequences are MNHEY and SMNVEV (reference sequence). The CDR3 here is CASRTPSTADNSPLHF. The CDR3 DNA reads TGTGCCAGCAGGACACCGTCGACAGCCGATAATTCACCCCTCCACTTT.

The rearrangement uses TRBV6-1 and TRBJ2-1, with 12 bases matching TRBD2. With V trimmed by 3 bases and J by 9 bases, 12 bases remained unmatched. The germline gives CDR1 MNHNS, CDR2 SASEGT. The CDR3 consists of 17 residues. The CDR3 sequence is CASSERLAGVYSTEQFF. The CDR3 bases are TGTGCCAGCAGTGAGAGACTAGCGGGAGTCTATAGCACTGAGCAGTTCTTC.

The chain uses TRBV6-5 and TRBJ2-3; TRBD1 or TRBD2 may be the D gene (5 bases each). The CDR3 has 13 residues. Trimming pared 5 bases from V and 7 bases from J, leaving 13 bases between. Germline CDR1 and CDR2: MNHEY and SVGAGI. The CDR3 reads CASSDYRSHTQYF. CDR3 DNA sequence: TGTGCCAGCAGTGACTACAGGAGTCATACGCAGTATTTT.

The V call is TRBV7-2, the J call TRBJ1-2, with D possibly TRBD1 on 6 matching bases. Germline CDR1 SGHTA, CDR2 FQGNSA. The V gene lost 5 bases and the J gene lost 1 base, with 17 bases spanning the gap. This CDR3 region has 16 residues. CDR3 nucleotides: TGTGCCAGCAGCCCTCAGGACAGCCTGGTTAACTATGGCTACACCTTC. This codes for CASSPQDSLVNYGYTF.

The chain employs TRBV30 and TRBJ2-2; tentative D call: TRBD2 (5 bases). The length of the CDR3 is 14 residues. Germline V gene lookup returns CDR1 GTSNPN and CDR2 SVGIG (reference sequence). The V and J ends lost 0 bases and 5 bases respectively, with 10 bases between them. This CDR3 is CAWSVGIGTGELFF. DNA for the CDR3: TGTGCCTGGAGTGTCGGGATAGGGACCGGGGAGCTGTTTTTT.